The 10 T cell receptor beta chains below come from one sample, sequenced in a study of blood T cells in healthy people across ages. PCR was performed a second time for roughly 7 to 11 cycles using a sample-barcoded 5' primer and a J-beta primer mix. MiXCR, applied by TCRdb to the 5' RACE reads, yields one record per CDR3 protein. This sample carries roughly 800,000 distinct CDR3 sequences, around half of them seen once, and the ten largest clones take about 38%. Sequences were obtained from blood. The receptors were sampled from an older man in good health.

This chain joins TRBV18 and TRBJ2-7, with TRBD1 identical over 7 bases. The DNA end favors TRBJ2-5, so the J call may be wrong. CDR1 is KGHSH and CDR2 is LQKENI in the germline V gene. The CDR3 covers 15 residues. This chain's CDR3 is CASSPRDRIQETQYF. The CDR3 DNA is TGTGCCAGCTCACCCCGGGACAGAATCCAAGAGACCCAGTACTTC.

The gene calls are TRBV5-1 and TRBJ2-3; 10 positions match TRBD1. The V and J ends lost 4 bases and 2 bases, in that order; junction bases with no gene match: 7. The germline CDR1 and CDR2 sequences are SGHRS and YFSETQ. This CDR3 comprises 16 residues. The CDR3 DNA reads as TGCGCCAGCAGCCGTCAGACAGGGGGCCTCACAGATACGCAGTATTTT. Its translation is CASSRQTGGLTDTQYF.

The J gene is TRBJ2-5, the V gene TRBV5-1; 11 nucleotides align to TRBD1. The V gene's germline CDR1 is SGHRS and CDR2 YFSETQ. The CDR3 length is 15 residues. Trimming at V came to 5 bases and at J to 5 bases, leaving 8 bases not matched to a gene. The CDR3 here is CASRRTGGFGETQYF. CDR3 sequence (DNA): TGCGCCAGCAGACGGACAGGGGGCTTCGGGGAGACCCAGTACTTC.

The V and J genes are TRBV12-3 or TRBV12-4 and TRBJ2-7; possible D gene TRBD1, 7 bases. V was clipped by 6 bases and J by 9 bases, with 21 bases between them. The CDR3 is 14 residues long. CDR3 sequence: CASSLGQLEGGQYF. CDR3 nucleotide sequence: TGTGCCAGCAGCCTGGGACAGCTGGAGGGTGGGCAGTACTTC.

The chain uses TRBV4-1 and TRBJ2-1; D is undetermined. Per the germline V gene, CDR1 is MGHRA and CDR2 is YSYEKL. Trimming removed 0 bases from V and 15 bases from J, with 15 bases in between. CDR3 size: 13 residues. The DNA of the CDR3 is TGCGCCAGCAGCCAAGAGCGGAAGCGAAAGCGGTTCTTC. Translated, it gives CASSQERKRKRFF.

V usage is TRBV5-1 and J usage is TRBJ2-7; 8 bases are a match to TRBD2. The CDR3 is made up of 13 amino acids. The V and J ends lost 4 bases and 3 bases, in that order; junction bases with no gene match: 3. Germline V CDR1 and CDR2: SGHRS, YFSETQ. The CDR3 spells CASSESGGYEQYF. CDR3 DNA sequence: TGCGCCAGCAGCGAAAGCGGGGGCTACGAGCAGTACTTC.

This chain links TRBV15 with TRBJ2-3; D unclear. The V end was cut by 1 base, the J end by 0 bases, with 11 bases between. This CDR3 region has 16 residues. Germline V lookup: CDR1 LNHNV, CDR2 YYDKDF (reference sequence). The CDR3 nucleotides are TGTGCCACCAGCAGAGGACAATATCTTAGCACAGATACGCAGTATTTT. Translation: CATSRGQYLSTDTQYF.

CDR3 DNA sequence: TGTGCCATCGCGGTCAGGGGCCTTGGCGGCACTGAAGCTTTCTTT. As protein: CAIAVRGLGGTEAFF. The J gene is TRBJ1-1, the V gene TRBV15; D is possibly TRBD1 (6 bases). The CDR3 has 15 amino acids. Trimming left V 10 bases short and J 4 bases short, with 22 bases between. CDR1 is LNHNV, CDR2 YYDKDF, per germline (reference sequence).

This clonotype was seen a handful of times. The chain employs TRBV12-3 or TRBV12-4 and TRBJ2-5, with 8 bases identical to TRBD2. V trimming: 6 bases; J trimming: 7 bases; junction bases outside the gene matches: 16. This CDR3 is built from 16 residues. The CDR3 sequence: CASSRSWREDLGTQYF. The CDR3 coding sequence is TGTGCCAGCAGCCGGAGTTGGCGGGAGGACTTAGGGACCCAGTACTTC.

The rearrangement joins TRBV3-1 to TRBJ2-5; D perhaps matches TRBD1 (6 bases). Trimming took off 0 bases at V and 3 bases at J, with 14 bases between the two ends. The CDR3 contains 16 residues. Per the germline V gene, CDR1 is LGHDT and CDR2 is YNNKEL (reference sequence). CDR3 coding DNA: TGTGCCAGCAGCCAAGATCTTGTGGCAGGGGAAGAGACCCAGTACTTC. Amino acid sequence: CASSQDLVAGEETQYF.